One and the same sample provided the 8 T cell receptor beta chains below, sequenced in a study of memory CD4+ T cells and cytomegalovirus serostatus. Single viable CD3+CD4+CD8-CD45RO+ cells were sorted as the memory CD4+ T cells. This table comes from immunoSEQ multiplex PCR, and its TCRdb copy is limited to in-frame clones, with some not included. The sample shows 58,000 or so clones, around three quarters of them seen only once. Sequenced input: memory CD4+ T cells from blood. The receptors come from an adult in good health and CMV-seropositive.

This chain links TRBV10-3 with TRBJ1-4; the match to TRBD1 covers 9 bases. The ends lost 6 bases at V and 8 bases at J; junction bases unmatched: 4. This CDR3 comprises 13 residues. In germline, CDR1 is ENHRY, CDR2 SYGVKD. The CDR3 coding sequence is TGTGCCATCAGGGGACAGGGCAACGAAAAACTGTTTTTT. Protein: CAIRGQGNEKLFF.

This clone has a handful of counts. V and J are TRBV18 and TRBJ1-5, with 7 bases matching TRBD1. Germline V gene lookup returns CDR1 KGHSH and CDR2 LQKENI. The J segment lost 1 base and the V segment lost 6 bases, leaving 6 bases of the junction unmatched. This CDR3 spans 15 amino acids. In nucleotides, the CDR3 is TGTGCCAGCTCCCAAGACAGGGTAAGCAATCAGCCCCAGCATTTT. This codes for CASSQDRVSNQPQHF. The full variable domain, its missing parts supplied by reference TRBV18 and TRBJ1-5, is NAGVMQNPRHLVRRRGQEARLRCSPMKGHSHVYWYRQLPEEGLKFMVYLQKENIIDESGMPKERFSAEFPKEGPSILRIQQVVRGDSAAYFCASSQDRVSNQPQHFGDGTRLSIL.

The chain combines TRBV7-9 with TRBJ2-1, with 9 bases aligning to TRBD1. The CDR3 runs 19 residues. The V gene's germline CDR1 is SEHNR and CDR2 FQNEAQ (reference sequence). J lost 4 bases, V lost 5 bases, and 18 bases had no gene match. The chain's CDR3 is CASSRSGQGRYTTYNEQFF. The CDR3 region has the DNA TGTGCCAGCAGCCGGTCGGGACAGGGACGATATACTACATACAATGAGCAGTTCTTC.

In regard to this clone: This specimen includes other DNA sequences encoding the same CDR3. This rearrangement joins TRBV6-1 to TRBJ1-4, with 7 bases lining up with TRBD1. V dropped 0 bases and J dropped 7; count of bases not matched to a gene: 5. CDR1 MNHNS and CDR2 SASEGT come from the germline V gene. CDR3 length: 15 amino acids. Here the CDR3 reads CASSEARGGVEKLFF. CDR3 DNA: TGTGCCAGCAGTGAAGCGCGAGGGGGCGTTGAAAAACTGTTTTTT.

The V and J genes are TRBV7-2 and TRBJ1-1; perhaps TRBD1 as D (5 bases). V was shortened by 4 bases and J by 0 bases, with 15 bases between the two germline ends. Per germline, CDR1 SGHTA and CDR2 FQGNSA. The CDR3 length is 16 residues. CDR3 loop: CASSSTARGMNTEAFF. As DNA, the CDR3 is TGTGCCAGCAGCTCGACTGCCCGGGGGATGAACACTGAAGCTTTCTTT.

Written as DNA, the CDR3 is TGCGCCAGCAGCCAAGGACCCTCAGGGGTGGGCACAGATACGCAGTATTTT. Encoded protein: CASSQGPSGVGTDTQYF. The gene calls are TRBV4-3 and TRBJ2-3; D perhaps matches TRBD1 (6 bases). This CDR3 region has 17 residues. Deletions cut 1 base from V and 1 base from J, with 15 bases between. Per germline, CDR1 LGHNA and CDR2 YSLEER.

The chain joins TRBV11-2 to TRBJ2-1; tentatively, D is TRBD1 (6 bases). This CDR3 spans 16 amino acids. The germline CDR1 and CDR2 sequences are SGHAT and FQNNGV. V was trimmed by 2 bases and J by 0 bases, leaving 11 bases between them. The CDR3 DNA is TGTGCCAGCAGCTTACAGTCGGACAGCTCCTACAATGAGCAGTTCTTC. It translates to CASSLQSDSSYNEQFF.

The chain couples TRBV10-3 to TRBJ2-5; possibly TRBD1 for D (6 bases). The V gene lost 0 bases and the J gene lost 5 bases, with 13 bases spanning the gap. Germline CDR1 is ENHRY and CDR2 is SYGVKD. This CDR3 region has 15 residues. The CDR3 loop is CAISESGAATETQYF. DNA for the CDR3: TGTGCCATCAGTGAGTCGGGGGCCGCGACGGAGACCCAGTACTTC.